These T cell receptor beta chains were read from a single sample in a study of regulatory T cells in long-lasting Graves disease. MiXCR was run by TCRdb on the multiplex PCR reads, yielding one entry per CDR3 protein. The data show under 300,000 distinct CDR3 sequences, around 20% seen once. Sequencing used peripheral blood mononuclear cells (PBMCs), obtained at new diagnosis, from a patient treated with antithyroid drugs. Every receptor here comes from a female donor with Graves disease. Both conserved end residues are part of each CDR3. Fields, in order: J gene, clone size, D gene, V gene, CDR3 protein, CDR3 DNA. A D gene is named only where the DNA matches it firmly. Size is omitted from some rows. Given values are once, few, many or a class for expanded clones.

j_gene: TRBJ2-5
abundance: many
d_gene: TRBD2
v_gene: TRBV28
CDR3aa: CASSFPSGGGQETQYF
CDR3nt: TGTGCCAGCAGTTTTCCTAGCGGGGGGGGCCAAGAGACCCAGTACTTC

j_gene: TRBJ2-7
abundance: many
d_gene: TRBD1
v_gene: TRBV7-8
CDR3aa: CASSLRQGVPSEQYF
CDR3nt: TGTGCCAGCAGCCTGAGACAGGGGGTCCCTTCCGAGCAGTACTTC

j_gene: TRBJ2-3
abundance: many
d_gene: NA
v_gene: TRBV7-3
CDR3aa: CASSPTLDDTQYF
CDR3nt: TGTGCCAGCAGCCCGACGCTTGACGATACGCAGTATTTT

j_gene: TRBJ2-5
abundance: NA
d_gene: NA
v_gene: TRBV7-2
CDR3aa: CASSLRQIQTQYF
CDR3nt: TGTGCCAGCAGCCTTAGACAAATCCAGACCCAGTACTTC

j_gene: TRBJ2-7
abundance: many
d_gene: NA
v_gene: TRBV20-1
CDR3aa: CSARYSSGTYEQYF
CDR3nt: TGCAGTGCTAGATACTCATCGGGTACCTACGAGCAGTACTTC

j_gene: TRBJ2-1
abundance: many
d_gene: NA
v_gene: TRBV5-1
CDR3aa: CASSFNGYYYNEQFF
CDR3nt: TGTGCCAGCAGCTTTAACGGGTACTACTACAATGAGCAGTTCTTC

j_gene: TRBJ1-2
abundance: NA
d_gene: TRBD1
v_gene: TRBV29-1
CDR3aa: CSVQGTAWSGGYTF
CDR3nt: TGCAGCGTCCAGGGGACAGCCTGGTCGGGCGGCTACACCTTC

j_gene: TRBJ1-4
abundance: few
d_gene: NA
v_gene: TRBV25-1
CDR3aa: CASSEEGREKLFF
CDR3nt: TGTGCCAGCAGTGAAGAGGGAAGGGAAAAACTGTTTTTT

j_gene: TRBJ2-5
abundance: NA
d_gene: NA
v_gene: TRBV7-2
CDR3aa: CASSWGEAGAETQYF
CDR3nt: TGTGCCAGCAGCTGGGGCGAAGCAGGGGCGGAGACCCAGTACTTC

j_gene: TRBJ2-7
abundance: many
d_gene: NA
v_gene: TRBV6-1
CDR3aa: CASSNRAHSYEQYF
CDR3nt: TGTGCCAGCAGTAACAGGGCACACTCCTACGAGCAGTACTTC

j_gene: TRBJ1-1
abundance: many
d_gene: TRBD1
v_gene: TRBV7-2
CDR3aa: CASSLTLTGGNTEAFF
CDR3nt: TGTGCCAGCAGCTTAACGTTGACAGGGGGGAACACTGAAGCTTTCTTT

j_gene: TRBJ2-7
abundance: once
d_gene: NA
v_gene: TRBV27
CDR3aa: CASGFGTGVYEQYF
CDR3nt: TGTGCCAGCGGTTTTGGGACTGGGGTATACGAGCAGTACTTC

j_gene: TRBJ1-3
abundance: NA
d_gene: NA
v_gene: TRBV29-1
CDR3aa: CSVQLQGPSGNTIYF
CDR3nt: TGCAGCGTTCAGTTACAGGGCCCCTCTGGAAACACCATATATTTT

j_gene: TRBJ1-5
abundance: few
d_gene: TRBD1
v_gene: TRBV6-5
CDR3aa: CASSYSWTGNQPQHF
CDR3nt: TGTGCCAGCAGTTACTCGTGGACAGGTAATCAGCCCCAGCATTTT

j_gene: TRBJ2-7
abundance: NA
d_gene: NA
v_gene: TRBV28
CDR3aa: CASTETDTYEQYF
CDR3nt: TGTGCCAGCACCGAGACTGATACCTACGAGCAGTACTTC

j_gene: TRBJ1-5
abundance: many
d_gene: TRBD1
v_gene: TRBV12-3/TRBV12-4
CDR3aa: CASSSGTGNQPQHF
CDR3nt: TGTGCCAGCAGTTCCGGGACAGGGAATCAGCCCCAGCATTTT

j_gene: TRBJ1-5
abundance: many
d_gene: NA
v_gene: TRBV5-5
CDR3aa: CASSSYSNQPQHF
CDR3nt: TGTGCCAGCAGCTCGTATAGCAATCAGCCCCAGCATTTT

j_gene: TRBJ2-3
abundance: many
d_gene: TRBD2
v_gene: TRBV7-9
CDR3aa: CASSLAGGVEGTDTQYF
CDR3nt: TGTGCCAGCAGCTTAGCCGGGGGGGTGGAGGGCACAGATACGCAGTATTTT

j_gene: TRBJ1-4
abundance: many
d_gene: NA
v_gene: TRBV11-2
CDR3aa: CASSLNPTNEKLFF
CDR3nt: TGTGCCAGCAGCTTAAACCCAACTAATGAAAAACTGTTTTTT

j_gene: TRBJ1-5
abundance: many
d_gene: NA
v_gene: TRBV7-2
CDR3aa: CASSLWERQPQHF
CDR3nt: TGTGCCAGCAGCTTATGGGAGCGTCAGCCCCAGCATTTT

j_gene: TRBJ2-7
abundance: few
d_gene: NA
v_gene: TRBV30
CDR3aa: CAWAKYEQYF
CDR3nt: TGTGCCTGGGCCAAGTACGAGCAGTACTTC

j_gene: TRBJ2-2
abundance: many
d_gene: TRBD2
v_gene: TRBV28
CDR3aa: CASSGGGFTGELFF
CDR3nt: TGTGCCAGCAGTGGGGGGGGGTTCACCGGGGAGCTGTTTTTT

j_gene: TRBJ2-5
abundance: NA
d_gene: NA
v_gene: TRBV2
CDR3aa: CASSARQGETQYF
CDR3nt: TGTGCCAGCAGTGCCAGGCAGGGGGAGACCCAGTACTTC

j_gene: TRBJ1-1
abundance: NA
d_gene: NA
v_gene: TRBV28
CDR3aa: CASRVQGITEAFF
CDR3nt: TGTGCCAGCAGGGTGCAGGGGATCACTGAAGCTTTTTTT

j_gene: TRBJ1-3
abundance: NA
d_gene: NA
v_gene: TRBV5-1
CDR3aa: CASSLGDSGNTIYF
CDR3nt: TGCGCCAGCAGCTTGGGGGACTCTGGAAACACCATATATTTT

j_gene: TRBJ2-7
abundance: NA
d_gene: TRBD2
v_gene: TRBV7-3
CDR3aa: CASSLLGAGGNEQYF
CDR3nt: TGTGCCAGCAGCCTCCTAGGGGCGGGAGGTAACGAGCAGTACTTC

j_gene: TRBJ2-3
abundance: many
d_gene: NA
v_gene: TRBV7-3
CDR3aa: CASSFGRGTDTQYF
CDR3nt: TGTGCCAGCAGCTTCGGCAGAGGCACAGATACGCAGTATTTT

j_gene: TRBJ1-2
abundance: many
d_gene: NA
v_gene: TRBV28
CDR3aa: CASRNRENYGYTF
CDR3nt: TGTGCCAGCAGAAACAGGGAAAACTATGGCTACACCTTC

j_gene: TRBJ2-3
abundance: NA
d_gene: NA
v_gene: TRBV5-1
CDR3aa: CASSLRQGGADTQCF
CDR3nt: TGCGCCAGCAGCTTGCGACAGGGAGGTGCAGATACGCAGTGTTTT

j_gene: TRBJ2-4
abundance: many
d_gene: TRBD1
v_gene: TRBV11-2
CDR3aa: CASSLIQGDRTKNIQYF
CDR3nt: TGTGCCAGCAGCTTAATACAGGGGGATCGAACCAAAAACATTCAGTACTTC

j_gene: TRBJ2-1
abundance: many
d_gene: TRBD2
v_gene: TRBV18
CDR3aa: CASSPLAGVTNEQFF
CDR3nt: TGTGCCAGCTCACCGCTAGCGGGAGTTACCAATGAGCAGTTCTTC

j_gene: TRBJ2-2
abundance: NA
d_gene: TRBD2
v_gene: TRBV12-3/TRBV12-4
CDR3aa: CASSFLASGRGGELFF
CDR3nt: TGTGCCAGCAGTTTTCTTGCTAGCGGGAGAGGCGGGGAGCTGTTTTTT

j_gene: TRBJ2-3
abundance: many
d_gene: NA
v_gene: TRBV9
CDR3aa: CASSVALTDTQYF
CDR3nt: TGTGCCAGCAGCGTAGCCCTCACAGATACGCAGTATTTT

j_gene: TRBJ2-1
abundance: many
d_gene: NA
v_gene: TRBV10-1
CDR3aa: CASSESNAPLGQFF
CDR3nt: TGCGCCAGCAGTGAGTCGAACGCCCCCCTAGGGCAGTTCTTC

j_gene: TRBJ2-7
abundance: NA
d_gene: TRBD2
v_gene: TRBV6-5
CDR3aa: CASSSASGRASGEQYF
CDR3nt: TGTGCCAGCAGTTCGGCTAGCGGGAGGGCCAGCGGCGAGCAGTACTTC

j_gene: TRBJ2-5
abundance: many
d_gene: TRBD1
v_gene: TRBV15
CDR3aa: CATSRDLDRGETQYF
CDR3nt: TGTGCCACCAGCAGAGATTTGGACAGGGGGGAGACCCAGTACTTC

j_gene: TRBJ1-3
abundance: many
d_gene: TRBD1
v_gene: TRBV12-3/TRBV12-4
CDR3aa: CASTYTGGGNTIYF
CDR3nt: TGTGCCAGCACCTACACAGGGGGCGGAAACACCATATATTTT

j_gene: TRBJ2-7
abundance: many
d_gene: NA
v_gene: TRBV7-6
CDR3aa: CASTPDSSYEQYF
CDR3nt: TGTGCCAGCACCCCGGACAGCTCCTACGAGCAGTACTTC

j_gene: TRBJ1-5
abundance: many
d_gene: NA
v_gene: TRBV11-2
CDR3aa: CASSPGLNQPQHF
CDR3nt: TGTGCCAGCAGCCCTGGGCTCAATCAGCCCCAGCATTTT

j_gene: TRBJ1-1
abundance: NA
d_gene: TRBD1
v_gene: TRBV19
CDR3aa: CASSLVGRQGNTEAFF
CDR3nt: TGTGCCAGTAGTTTGGTGGGAAGACAGGGGAACACTGAAGCTTTCTTT

j_gene: TRBJ2-7
abundance: many
d_gene: TRBD2
v_gene: TRBV27
CDR3aa: CASSLLPGALAGRYYEQYF
CDR3nt: TGTGCCAGCAGTTTATTACCGGGGGCGTTAGCGGGAAGGTATTACGAGCAGTACTTC

j_gene: TRBJ1-3
abundance: many
d_gene: NA
v_gene: TRBV11-2
CDR3aa: CASSKTGSGNTIYF
CDR3nt: TGTGCCAGCAGCAAAACAGGTTCCGGAAACACCATATATTTT